A single sample gave rise to the 23 T cell receptor beta chains below, sequenced in a study of T cell changes during pregnancy in multiple sclerosis. The assay was immunoSEQ multiplex PCR, and TCRdb's table has in-frame clones only and misses some. In the table there are 65,000 to 95,000 clones, 94% of which are singletons. Sequencing used peripheral blood, obtained in the second trimester of pregnancy. The receptors derive from a female donor in good health, enrolled as a control in a pregnancy study.

This clone showed up just a few times. The rearrangement uses TRBV27 and TRBJ2-7; 12 positions match TRBD2. After removal of 1 base from V and 3 bases from J, the junction contained 4 bases not matched to a gene. The CDR3 has 16 residues. Germline lookup yields CDR1 MNHEY and CDR2 SMNVEV (reference sequence). The CDR3 DNA sequence: TGTGCCAGCAGTTTATTGGCTAGCGGGAGGGTCTACGAGCAGTACTTC. Translation: CASSLLASGRVYEQYF.

The chain joins TRBV18 to TRBJ1-2; D possibly corresponds to TRBD1 (6 bases). Trimming cost V 0 bases and J 4 bases, with 12 bases left between them. CDR1 is KGHSH and CDR2 is LQKENI in the germline V gene. The CDR3 has 15 residues. CDR3 coding DNA: TGTGCCAGCTCACCACCGTCTCCAGGGGCCTATGGCTACACCTTC. Translating gives CASSPPSPGAYGYTF.

The rearrangement uses TRBV4-1 and TRBJ2-1; TRBD2 might be the D (5 bases). Trimming took 4 bases from V and 4 from J, leaving 11 bases between them. Per germline, CDR1 MGHRA and CDR2 YSYEKL. The CDR3 runs to 14 residues. Here the CDR3 DNA reads TGCGCCAGCAGCCGGAGTCAGCGGTACAATGAGCAGTTCTTC. It encodes CASSRSQRYNEQFF.

The gene calls are TRBV5-4 and TRBJ2-7; possible D gene TRBD1, 5 bases. Per the germline V gene, CDR1 is SGHNT and CDR2 is YYREEE (reference sequence). V dropped 0 bases and J dropped 3 bases, with 10 bases sitting between them. This CDR3 has 14 residues. The CDR3 DNA follows: TGTGCCAGCAGCTTGGAGGCAGGGAACTACGAGCAGTACTTC. Its translation is CASSLEAGNYEQYF.

This chain uses TRBV29-1 with TRBJ2-7; possibly TRBD2 for D (7 bases). This CDR3 spans 15 amino acids. The V gene's germline CDR1 is SQVTM and CDR2 ANQGSEA. The V end was cut by 5 bases, the J end by 0 bases, with 17 bases between. The CDR3 loop reads CSVRGAGGGSYEQYF. The CDR3 region has the DNA TGCAGCGTTCGGGGGGCTGGCGGGGGCTCCTACGAGCAGTACTTC.

The gene calls are TRBV6-5 and TRBJ2-5, with TRBD2 matching 8 bases. The J call is in doubt because the DNA end fits TRBJ2-7 better. The CDR3 consists of 15 residues. The V gene's germline CDR1 is MNHEY and CDR2 SVGAGI. CDR3 nucleotide sequence: TGTGCCAGCAGTTACTCGGTCGCGGGAGGAGGCGAGCAGTACTTC. Amino acid sequence: CASSYSVAGGGEQYF.

The chain links TRBV5-1 to TRBJ1-4; 9 nucleotides align to TRBD1. With 5 bases clipped from V and 8 bases from J, the junction kept 13 bases outside the gene matches. The length of the CDR3 is 16 residues. Germline V gene sequence: CDR1 SGHRS, CDR2 YFSETQ. In DNA form, the CDR3 reads TGCGCCAGCAGGGACCCCTCACAGGGGGCGCAGGAAAAACTGTTTTTT. Amino acids: CASRDPSQGAQEKLFF.

The V and J genes are TRBV29-1 and TRBJ2-7; TRBD2 matches at 8 bases. J gave up 3 bases and V 5 bases, and 12 bases lay outside the gene matches. Germline V gene data show CDR1 as SQVTM and CDR2 as ANQGSEA. This CDR3 comprises 15 residues. The CDR3 nucleotides read TGCAGCGTTCTGGACCCAAGCGGGAGTCTCTACGAGCAGTACTTC. It specifies CSVLDPSGSLYEQYF.

The rearrangement joins TRBV27 to TRBJ1-1; perhaps TRBD1 as D (5 bases). V dropped 8 bases and J dropped 3 bases, with 13 bases sitting between them. CDR1 and CDR2 (germline): MNHEY, SMNVEV (reference sequence). The length of the CDR3 is 13 residues. CDR3 nucleotides: TGTGCCAGCGGGACCCGGGAGGACACTGAAGCTTTCTTT. Encoded protein: CASGTREDTEAFF.

This clone was picked up one time. The rearrangement joins TRBV29-1 to TRBJ2-2; possible D gene TRBD1, 5 bases. CDR1 and CDR2 (germline): SQVTM, ANQGSEA. This CDR3 has 14 amino acids. V was trimmed by 5 bases and J by 7 bases, leaving 17 bases between them. The CDR3 is CSVQFGRVVGELFF. For the CDR3, the DNA is TGCAGCGTTCAGTTCGGCAGGGTGGTCGGGGAGCTGTTTTTT.

The chain recombines TRBV4-1 with TRBJ2-1; possibly TRBD1 for D (5 bases). Trimming removed 0 bases from V and 0 bases from J, with 9 bases in between. This CDR3 region has 16 residues. CDR1 is MGHRA, CDR2 YSYEKL, per germline. The CDR3 is CASSQERQGSYNEQFF. CDR3 nucleotide sequence: TGCGCCAGCAGCCAAGAGAGGCAGGGCTCCTACAATGAGCAGTTCTTC.

The chain couples TRBV19 to TRBJ1-1, with D unresolved. The CDR3 has 16 amino acids. Germline CDR1 LNHDA, CDR2 SQIVND (reference sequence). Deletions cut 10 bases from V and 9 bases from J, with 30 bases between. Here the CDR3 DNA reads TGTGCCACCCACGAAGAAGCCTTGGATAGCCGTGCTAAAGCTTTCTTT. As protein: CATHEEALDSRAKAFF.

This chain joins TRBV18 and TRBJ1-5, with TRBD1 identical over 7 bases. The V and J ends lost 5 bases and 7 bases, in that order; junction bases with no gene match: 5. From germline, CDR1 is KGHSH and CDR2 LQKENI. The CDR3 length is 13 residues. CDR3 protein: CASSFTGDQPQHF. CDR3 coding DNA: TGTGCCAGCTCATTTACAGGGGACCAGCCCCAGCATTTT.

V is TRBV7-9 and J is TRBJ1-5; possible D gene TRBD1, 6 bases. V lost 0 bases to trimming and J lost 4 bases, with 7 bases between them. This CDR3 contains 14 residues. Germline V gene data show CDR1 as SEHNR and CDR2 as FQNEAQ (reference sequence). CDR3 bases: TGTGCCAGCAGCTTAGCGACAGGTAATCAGCCCCAGCATTTT. Encoded protein: CASSLATGNQPQHF.

The CDR3 sequence: CASSVGVTQETQYF. The CDR3 DNA is TGCGCCAGCAGCGTAGGGGTAACGCAAGAGACCCAGTACTTC. This chain connects TRBV5-1 to TRBJ2-5; TRBD1 is a possible D gene (5 bases). The V gene's germline CDR1 is SGHRS and CDR2 YFSETQ. This CDR3 is 14 amino acids long. Trimming pared 4 bases from V and 2 bases from J, leaving 12 bases between.

The chain carries TRBV4-1 and TRBJ2-7, with 9 bases aligning to TRBD1. The V segment lost 2 bases and the J segment 4 bases; nucleotides outside the gene matches: 12. The V gene's germline CDR1 is MGHRA and CDR2 YSYEKL. The CDR3 is made up of 17 amino acids. The CDR3 here is CASSQPRRGQGFYEQYF. The CDR3 region has the DNA TGCGCCAGCAGCCAACCGAGGAGGGGACAGGGTTTTTACGAGCAGTACTTC.

The chain has TRBV27 and TRBJ2-1, with 7 nucleotides matching TRBD2. The CDR3 has 16 residues. With 0 bases clipped from V and 2 bases from J, the junction kept 4 bases outside the gene matches. From germline, CDR1 is MNHEY and CDR2 SMNVEV (reference sequence). CDR3 protein: CASSLSVGGPYNEQFF. DNA for the CDR3: TGTGCCAGCAGTTTATCAGTGGGAGGGCCCTACAATGAGCAGTTCTTC.

The rearrangement joins TRBV7-8 to TRBJ1-1; unclear D gene. V dropped 5 bases and J dropped 6 bases, with 19 bases sitting between them. Germline assignment: CDR1 SGHVS and CDR2 FQNEAQ. The CDR3 is made up of 15 amino acids. CDR3 bases: TGTGCCAGCAGCGCCCGGTACGGCGACCAGGCTGAAGCTTTCTTT. This sequence encodes CASSARYGDQAEAFF.

This chain links TRBV27 with TRBJ1-5, with 8 nucleotides matching TRBD1. J was trimmed by 8 bases and V by 1 base; bases with no gene match: 7. This CDR3 region has 15 residues. CDR1 is MNHEY and CDR2 is SMNVEV in the germline V gene (reference sequence). Here the CDR3 DNA reads TGTGCCAGCAGTTTATACTCAGGGGGCGTTGAGCCCCAGCATTTT. Residues: CASSLYSGGVEPQHF.

The J gene is TRBJ2-5, the V gene TRBV27, with 12 bases that match TRBD1. Trimming removed 5 bases from V and 1 base from J; junction bases left unmatched: 11. CDR1 and CDR2 (germline): MNHEY, SMNVEV (reference sequence). There are 18 residues in the CDR3. The CDR3 DNA reads as TGTGCCAGCAGTGTACGATTCCGGGACAGGGGGCCCCAAGAGACCCAGTACTTC. Its protein product is CASSVRFRDRGPQETQYF.

The chain links TRBV2 to TRBJ2-5; no clear D gene. This CDR3 contains 14 residues. The V gene lost 3 bases and the J gene lost 5 bases, with 13 bases spanning the gap. Looked up from germline, CDR1 is SNHLY and CDR2 is FYNNEI. CDR3 sequence (DNA): TGTGCCAGCAGTGAGGCGGTGTTTCGGGAGACCCAGTACTTC. Protein product: CASSEAVFRETQYF.

This rearrangement joins TRBV28 to TRBJ2-7, with 10 bases that match TRBD2. CDR3 length: 14 residues. The germline V gene encodes CDR1 MDHEN and CDR2 SYDVKM. V trimming: 4 bases; J trimming: 12 bases; junction bases outside the gene matches: 12. The CDR3 is CASSSLAGGLQRYF. DNA of the CDR3: TGTGCCAGCAGTTCTTTAGCGGGAGGCCTACAGCGGTACTTC.

The chain links TRBV5-1 to TRBJ2-7; 7 positions agree with TRBD1. Per germline, CDR1 SGHRS and CDR2 YFSETQ. The trim removed 1 base at V and 4 bases at J, leaving 2 bases unmatched. The CDR3 totals 13 residues. Written as DNA, the CDR3 is TGCGCCAGCAGCTTGACAGGGGCGTACGAGCAGTACTTC. Translated, it gives CASSLTGAYEQYF. The complete variable domain, with remaining parts taken from reference TRBV5-1 and TRBJ2-7, reads KAGVTQTPRYLIKTRGQQVTLSCSPISGHRSVSWYQQTPGQGLQFLFEYFSETQRNKGNFPGRFSGRQFSNSRSEMNVSTLELGDSALYLCASSLTGAYEQYFGPGTRLTVT.